The clone carrying this T cell receptor beta chain was counted a few times. As yet, its antigen is unknown. Full-length variable regions came from constant-region reverse primers plus semi-nested Nested Universal Primer A PCR. Via MiXCR, TCRdb re-called the 5' RACE reads, giving one row per CDR3 protein. The data hold more than 40,000 distinct CDR3 sequences, with over 25% observed a single time. The germline V gene encodes CDR1 SGHRS and CDR2 YFSETQ. CDR3 size: 15 residues. J gave up 0 bases and V 3 bases, and 6 bases lay outside the gene matches. Memory CD4+ cells were defined as CD4+CD45RO+CD25-. Overall study findings and caveats: Whole repertoires were not studied in the larger cohort, only one V-J beta rearrangement. Tumor memory CD4+ T cell TCR gene usage was found to cluster with blood and lymph node memory CD4+ cells and with lymph node naive CD4+ cells.

Sequencing was carried out using memory CD4+ T cells sorted from a lymph node. Indicated subset: memory CD4+ T cells, CD4+CD45RO+CD25-. This sequence joins TRBV5-1 and TRBJ2-7, with 7 bases matching TRBD1. This TCR came from a female donor with breast cancer. The CDR3, as DNA: TGCGCCAGCAGCTCCGAGGGGGCCAGCTCCTACGAGCAGTACTTC. Translating it yields CASSSEGASSYEQYF.